This TCR beta chain was identified in a study of shared clonotypes between healthy human individuals. Study background: Each donor had three CD4 naive, three CD4 memory, two CD8 naive and one CD8 memory plate.

As for this clone: This sample also contains other DNA sequences that code for the same CDR3.

The method was immunoSEQ multiplex PCR; TCRdb's version includes in-frame clones alone and lacks a portion of them. Here the sample spans 2 million to 3 million clones, approximately 93% being singletons. Per germline, CDR1 MDHEN and CDR2 SYDVKM. The CDR3 loop spans 15 amino acids. V was shortened by 6 bases and J by 4 bases, with 15 bases between the two germline ends. V is TRBV28 and J is TRBJ2-2; perhaps TRBD1 as D (6 bases). Sequenced input: naive CD4+ T cells from PBMCs. Sample subset: CD45RA+ positively selected. The sequence came from a man aged 18 to 29 in good health. Some clones in this sample may be carry-over from other donors' samples. DNA for the CDR3: TGTGCCAGCAGCTCCGGGACACTTGGCACCGGGGAGCTGTTTTTT. Translation gives CASSSGTLGTGELFF.